This paragraph covers one T cell receptor beta chain sequence. The antigen remains undetermined. These data belong to a study of blood T cells in healthy people across ages. General study points: While age rose, TCR beta diversity per million T cells dropped in a roughly linear way.

A sample-barcoded 5' primer and a J-beta primer mix were used in a second PCR of roughly 6 to 12 cycles. TCRdb re-derived calls from the 5' RACE reads in MiXCR, one entry per CDR3 protein. Here the sample spans approximately 850,000 distinct CDR3 sequences, about three fifths being singletons. The CDR3 has 15 amino acids. V shed 6 bases, J shed 5 bases, and the junction held 7 bases outside the gene matches. Germline V lookup: CDR1 DFQATT, CDR2 SNEGSKA (reference sequence). Specimen: blood. The origin of this receptor is a man younger than 40 in good health. The V call is TRBV20-1, the J call TRBJ2-5; 15 bases line up with TRBD2. CDR3 amino acids: CSAKGTSGRRETQYF. The DNA for the CDR3 is TGCAGTGCCAAAGGGACTAGCGGGAGGCGCGAGACCCAGTACTTC.